This TCR beta chain was sequenced for a study of cytomegalovirus exposure and HLA in healthy donors (dated by TCRdb to 2017 to 2019). Looking at the study overall: An earlier analysis of some 550 of the donors reported approximately 300 Gb of sequence data and around 110 million unique TCR beta sequences from some 180 million T cells. A later analysis re-analyzed previously published TCR beta repertoires from 660 or so donors and added high-resolution HLA genotyping to study TCR occurrence patterns. A separate validation cohort of roughly 120 different subjects was used in addition to the roughly 720-subject first cohort. The study profiled the T cell repertoires of hundreds of subjects by immunosequencing and related them to cytomegalovirus serostatus. Every discovery cohort repertoire had been produced on one sequencing platform. Of the 398 genotyped donors, around 81% fell in the genetic ancestry cluster associated with self-reported Caucasian donors. An earlier analysis of around 540 of the donors applied high-throughput TCR beta sequencing to assess whether each TCR beta V gene segment acted as functional or pseudogenic. To predict cytomegalovirus infection status, the study combined high-throughput TCR immunosequencing, statistical association of individual TCRs with disease status, and machine learning. Roughly 300 gigabases of sequencing data and around 87 million unique TCR sequences were included in an early release covering under 650 HLA-typed donors. The number of typed donors differed by locus: 629-630 for A, B, C, DRB1 and DQB1; about 520 for DQA1; about 600 for DPA1; and about 450 for DPB1. The study was designed to test whether signatures of past pathogen exposure could be identified by cataloging public T cell receptors. The later analysis used no new phenotypic data to find candidate immune exposures, relying instead on TCR beta sequences and their occurrence across donors. A later genetic analysis took genome-wide SNP genotypes for about 55% of the 666 donors and used that subset as a discovery cohort. HLA typing covered class I and class II loci at four-digit resolution. Several DR-DQ haplotypes were treated as single units for association and clustering because of strong linkage in the cohort. Donor age, sex, ethnicity and CMV serostatus were compiled alongside the repertoire data. Among about 410 genotyped donors of the cohort, an average of roughly 230,000 unique TCR beta nucleotide sequences was sequenced per donor, of which roughly 17% were non-productive.

Study-wide conclusions, independent of this receptor: A further reported finding was that TCR beta sequences accurately predicted the HLA-A and HLA-B alleles for most subjects in the first cohort. In a later analysis, TCR association rates were found to vary across HLA loci, with the most associated TCRs seen for DRB1 alleles and the fewest for HLA-C alleles. It was suggested by the authors that the approach could potentially be generalized to other disease states and immunological phenotypes. Because HLA typing was unavailable for some donors at each locus, only the typed subset was used in association tests. Correlated functional status among segregating V segments might be attributable to linkage disequilibrium, but an unknown experimental factor could not be ruled out. A later analysis found that most CMV-associated TCR beta chains appeared HLA-restricted, with HLA associations seemingly driven largely by CMV exposure. Presence/absence analyses assumed roughly uniform sequencing depth across donors, an assumption that may not hold. When HLA alleles, especially DR and DQ, strongly co-occurred, attributing TCR associations to individual alleles was difficult. A later analysis associated about 16,000 TCR beta sequences with specific HLA alleles at a false discovery rate of 0.05. Because counts were too low, roughly 16 rarely observed V segments, including chromosome 9 orphons, were excluded from the earlier analysis of roughly 580 of the donors. An earlier analysis of approximately 590 of the donors showed that most TCR beta V segments appeared in productive rearrangements either about 90% or about 30% of the time, which broadly matched IMGT annotations. Most TCR sequences were observed very rarely across donors, whereas some public TCRs were present in many individuals. Some IMGT-functional V segments, including TRBV6-2 and TRBV6-3, could not be told apart with the 87-base-pair reads, so those segments were excluded. CMV serostatus was the only immune exposure information available for the cohort. The cohort was sequenced for TCR beta chains only, and without alpha or paired-chain data the features that could be detected were limited. Compared with equally common non-associated chains, HLA-associated TCR beta chains in a later analysis were more clonally expanded and had lower generation probabilities. In a later genetic analysis, a missense DCLRE1C variant was associated with V-gene and J-gene trimming of TCR beta chains, and the association was replicated in an independent cohort. Cytomegalovirus status was reported to be diagnosed by the classifier with high specificity and sensitivity in both the original and validation cohorts. The study gave a list of about 160 TCR beta chains associated with cytomegalovirus. A few of the identified cytomegalovirus-associated TCR beta chains were confirmed in vitro to be specific for cytomegalovirus antigens. Several of the top co-occurrence clusters appeared to be linked to parvovirus B19, influenza, CMV and Epstein-Barr virus, according to a later analysis. In a later genetic analysis, fewer N-insertions in productive TCRs were reported among donors in an Asian-associated ancestry cluster than the 666-donor mean. A cluster of highly shared sequence variants was judged likely to be a technical artifact of the sequencing pipeline.

Per the germline V gene (reference sequence), SGHNT is the CDR1 and YYREEE is the CDR2. The trim is 1 base for V and 3 bases for J, with a gap of 10 bases between the germline ends. From cysteine to phenylalanine, the CDR3 is 14 amino acids long. The DNA shown is the 42-base CDR3, in frame from base 1. The cohort was made up of roughly 670 healthy bone marrow donors. At the time of sampling, all cohort members were nominally healthy, though unrecorded immune exposures were likely present. The donor tested CMV seropositive and was one of the 289 seropositive cohort members. A peripheral blood sample was collected from each donor, and TCR beta sequencing was performed on peripheral blood mononuclear cells. Genomic DNA was extracted from the blood cell samples with the Qiagen DNeasy Blood Extraction Kit. Libraries were made using the immunoSEQ multiplex PCR assay. For the multiplex PCR, a mixture combining 60 forward primers for TCR Vbeta segments and 13 reverse primers for TCR Jbeta segments was used. Amplification of the CDR3 region of rearranged TCR beta genes was performed with a multiplex PCR assay on genomic DNA. The amplified TCR beta libraries were sequenced on the Illumina HiSeq System as 87-base-pair reads. Regarding the original processing steps: Across the 500 to 750 repertoires, a later analysis counted some 80 million unique TCR beta chains, some 11 million of which were shared by at least two donors. Raw reads were error-corrected and collapsed into unique sequences by a nearest-neighbor algorithm in which closely related sequences were merged to remove PCR and sequencing errors. CDR3 sequences were aligned to IMGT reference sequences to assign V, D and J gene segments. Each retained sequence needed at least a six-nucleotide match to both a V gene segment and a J gene segment. Rearrangements were classified as productive when the CDR3 lacked stop codons and remained in frame with V and J, and all other rearrangements were classified as non-productive. Following IMGT convention, CDR3 was defined as the stretch from the second conserved V-encoded cysteine up to the conserved J-encoded phenylalanine. In an earlier analysis of around 540 of the donors, sequences lacking an unambiguous match to a single V gene segment were excluded. In an earlier analysis of 450 to 700 of the donors, V segments were called functional above 56.7% productive rearrangements and were called segregating when the between-donor standard deviation exceeded 5%. A statistical classification framework was built to diagnose cytomegalovirus status from the catalog of TCR beta chain sequences. In a later analysis, TCR nucleotide sequences were compared against IMGT/GENE-DB human TR gene sequences so that V and J genes could be assigned. The TCRdist pipeline was used in a later analysis to assign CDR3 sequences and most-parsimonious VDJ recombination scenarios. In a later analysis, each TCR beta chain was defined by its CDR3 amino acid sequence together with its V-gene family, and reads without a unique V-gene family were excluded. A later analysis removed roughly 590 highly shared, low-generation-probability nucleotide sequences to deal with suspected cross-contamination and a sequencing artifact. For each public chain, a later analysis derived a clonal expansion index from normalized ranks of inferred template counts within each repertoire. Generation probabilities in a later analysis came from a VDJ recombination model fitted to out-of-frame rearrangements, and those results were checked against IGoR. A later analysis scored TCR-TCR, TCR-HLA and TCR-CMV co-occurrence with hypergeometric tests, applying a repertoire-size bias correction to TCR pairs. To estimate false discovery rates, a later analysis permuted the HLA or CMV assignments 20 times. In a later analysis, co-occurring TCRs were grouped using DBSCAN, and TCRdist sequence similarity was added for clustering within HLA-allele-positive subsets. Co-occurrence clustering excluded repertoires with fewer than 30,000 or more than 120,000 public chains, plus five with anomalous nucleotide sharing. The immuneACCESS repertoire file appears here via TCRdb, limited to in-frame rearrangements. These files lack a portion of the clones; in checked studies, under half of the deficit traces to unresolved V genes, and the cause of the others is not known. Clonal size and the V and J genes are those of that table, whereas D and trimming came from the DNA. The sample table lists roughly 100,000 clones, roughly 63% of them with a count of one. Of the sample, 20% to 25% falls within the top ten clones.

Worth noting for this clone: Its binding antigen is unknown. The record has no base qualities; no much larger clone is one base away.

Sequencing was done on a sample of PBMCs. Recombination linked TRBV5-4 to TRBJ1-1; the D segment could be TRBD1, given 5 matching bases. This receptor was taken from a woman in her forties or fifties in good health and CMV-seropositive. The CDR3 reads CASSLMKGDTEAFF. The DNA sequence is as follows: TGTGCCAGCAGCTTGATGAAAGGGGACACTGAAGCTTTCTTT.